The next 31 T cell receptor beta chains were all read from a single sample in a study of cytomegalovirus exposure and HLA in healthy donors. PCR involved 60 Vbeta and 13 Jbeta primers. The table came from immunoSEQ multiplex PCR; TCRdb's copy has only in-frame clones and leaves some out. This sample has around 140,000 clones, with about four fifths found just once. Input material: PBMCs. These receptors came from a male donor in good health and CMV-seronegative.

The V gene is TRBV9, the J gene TRBJ1-3; D is unclear. CDR1 and CDR2 (germline): SGDLS, YYNGEE. The CDR3 runs to 16 residues. V shed 0 bases and J shed 0 bases, with 10 bases lying between them. The CDR3 DNA reads as TGTGCCAGCAGCGTAGCAGTCGGGTACTCTGGAAACACCATATATTTT. Its translation: CASSVAVGYSGNTIYF.

This clone was recorded a few times. The CDR3 nucleotides read TGTGCCAGCAGTTACCCGGGATTTAGCAATCAGCCCCAGCATTTT. Translation: CASSYPGFSNQPQHF. This chain connects TRBV6-6 to TRBJ1-5; no clear D. The V gene lost 2 bases and the J gene lost 0 bases, with 8 bases spanning the gap. This CDR3 is built from 15 residues. The germline gives CDR1 MNHNY, CDR2 SVGAGI (reference sequence).

The chain recombines TRBV19 with TRBJ2-1; 12 positions agree with TRBD2. With V trimmed by 1 base and J by 5 bases, 0 bases remained unmatched. The CDR3 spans 15 residues. The germline gives CDR1 LNHDA, CDR2 SQIVND (reference sequence). The CDR3 spells CASSIGTSGDNEQFF. The CDR3 region has the DNA TGTGCCAGTAGTATAGGGACTAGCGGGGACAATGAGCAGTTCTTC.

This clone showed up just once. The rearrangement joins TRBV11-3 to TRBJ2-2; 13 nucleotides agree with TRBD2. V was clipped by 10 bases and J by 6 bases; unmatched bases: 20. The CDR3 has 19 amino acids. Germline V gives CDR1 SGHNT, CDR2 YENEEA. As DNA, the CDR3 is TGTGCCACGTCGGGTCGGCAGATGACTAGCGGGGGGCCCCCCGGGGAGCTGTTTTTT. It codes for CATSGRQMTSGGPPGELFF.

This chain links TRBV6-5 with TRBJ2-3; weak D call: TRBD2 (5 bases). Deletions cut 0 bases from V and 2 bases from J, with 9 bases between. Germline V gene sequence: CDR1 MNHEY, CDR2 SVGAGI. The CDR3 covers 15 residues. CDR3 in DNA: TGTGCCAGCAGTTACTCTCTCGGGGACACAGATACGCAGTATTTT. Protein product: CASSYSLGDTDTQYF.

The V gene is TRBV5-1, the J gene TRBJ1-1, with 8 bases that match TRBD1. V was clipped by 4 bases and J by 1 base; unmatched bases: 6. Germline loops: CDR1 SGHRS, CDR2 YFSETQ. The CDR3 loop spans 15 amino acids. In DNA, the CDR3 is TGCGCCAGCAGCGCAGGGGGCGCGGCGAACACTGAAGCTTTCTTT. This sequence encodes CASSAGGAANTEAFF.

The CDR3 here is CASSLALESPLHF. The CDR3 DNA is TGTGCCAGCAGCTTAGCATTGGAGTCACCCCTCCACTTT. The V gene is TRBV7-6, the J gene TRBJ1-6, with D unresolved. Trimming pared 0 bases from V and 10 bases from J, leaving 7 bases between. Germline CDR1 is SGHVS and CDR2 is FNYEAQ. This CDR3 spans 13 amino acids.

The J gene is TRBJ2-5, the V gene TRBV18; TRBD1 aligns across 7 bases. The V gene's germline CDR1 is KGHSH and CDR2 LQKENI. The CDR3 extends over 13 amino acids. J gave up 2 bases and V 6 bases, and 3 bases lay outside the gene matches. CDR3 sequence (DNA): TGTGCCAGCTCCGGGACAGTTCAAGAGACCCAGTACTTC. As protein: CASSGTVQETQYF. Supplemented by reference TRBV18 and TRBJ2-5, the full variable domain reads NAGVMQNPRHLVRRRGQEARLRCSPMKGHSHVYWYRQLPEEGLKFMVYLQKENIIDESGMPKERFSAEFPKEGPSILRIQQVVRGDSAAYFCASSGTVQETQYFGPGTRLLVL.

In this sample, this clone turned up a few times. The J gene is TRBJ1-1, the V gene TRBV6-1, with D maybe TRBD1 (6 bases). V was shortened by 8 bases and J by 7 bases, with 20 bases between the two germline ends. Germline V gene sequence: CDR1 MNHNS, CDR2 SASEGT. The CDR3 has 14 amino acids. The CDR3 sequence is CASLRRGEGGEAFF. DNA for the CDR3: TGTGCCAGCTTACGGAGGGGGGAGGGAGGTGAAGCTTTCTTT.

The chain employs TRBV29-1 and TRBJ1-1, with a tentative D call TRBD1 (5 bases). CDR1 is SQVTM and CDR2 is ANQGSEA in the germline V gene. The CDR3 is 15 amino acids. Trimming cost V 6 bases and J 1 base, with 18 bases left between them. CDR3 region: CSVGRGVSSNTEAFF. CDR3 DNA: TGCAGCGTGGGGCGTGGGGTTTCCTCGAACACTGAAGCTTTCTTT.

This clone was counted between two and nine times. This chain links TRBV7-9 with TRBJ2-7; tentatively, D is TRBD2 (5 bases). CDR1 and CDR2 (germline): SEHNR, FQNEAQ (reference sequence). The V gene lost 0 bases and the J gene lost 3 bases, with 9 bases spanning the gap. The CDR3 runs to 14 residues. CDR3 amino acids: CASSLASGRYEQYF. The CDR3 coding sequence is TGTGCCAGCAGCTTAGCGAGCGGACGCTACGAGCAGTACTTC.

The chain is built from TRBV18 and TRBJ1-2, with no clear D. Germline V gives CDR1 KGHSH, CDR2 LQKENI. Trimming cost V 6 bases and J 1 base, with 12 bases left between them. This CDR3 region has 14 residues. This chain's CDR3 is CASSQAPSNYGYTF. DNA of the CDR3: TGTGCCAGCTCTCAGGCCCCAAGTAACTATGGCTACACCTTC.

The chain has TRBV5-6 and TRBJ1-1; 8 bases agree with TRBD1. Germline V CDR1 and CDR2: SGHDT, YYEEEE. V dropped 3 bases and J dropped 5; count of bases not matched to a gene: 6. This CDR3 region has 14 residues. The DNA of the CDR3 is TGTGCCAGCAGCTCCACAGGGGGATGGACTGAAGCTTTCTTT. Translated: CASSSTGGWTEAFF.

The rearrangement links TRBV6-5 to TRBJ2-7, with TRBD2 matching 7 bases. Trimming took 7 bases from V and 1 from J; bases not matched to a gene: 4. CDR1 and CDR2 (germline): MNHEY, SVGAGI. This CDR3 contains 13 residues. In DNA form, the CDR3 reads TGTGCCAGCACTAATAGCGGGTCCTACGAGCAGTACTTC. Amino acid sequence: CASTNSGSYEQYF.

This clone was seen only a few times. V usage is TRBV2 and J usage is TRBJ2-7; D perhaps matches TRBD2 (6 bases). Germline assignment: CDR1 SNHLY and CDR2 FYNNEI. This CDR3 has 15 amino acids. V was clipped by 6 bases and J by 3 bases, with 18 bases between them. DNA for the CDR3: TGTGCCAGCAGCCGAAAGAAGGTGGAGGGCTACGAGCAGTACTTC. Protein: CASSRKKVEGYEQYF.

The chain has TRBV7-9 and TRBJ1-2, with D hard to call. The V gene lost 5 bases and the J gene lost 0 bases, with 7 bases spanning the gap. The CDR3 loop spans 13 amino acids. In germline, CDR1 is SEHNR, CDR2 FQNEAQ (reference sequence). This CDR3 is CASSRSPNYGYTF. CDR3 coding DNA: TGTGCCAGCAGCCGTTCTCCTAACTATGGCTACACCTTC.

Concerning this clone itself: One end of the junction fails to match germline, which may point to a read error. The chain couples TRBV20-1 to TRBJ1-1, with TRBD1 matching over 8 bases. The CDR3 contains 11 residues. Germline V lookup: CDR1 DFQATT, CDR2 SNEGSKA (reference sequence). CDR3 nucleotides: TGCAGTGCTCCAGGACAGGGTAGATTAATCTTT. Translating gives CSAPGQGRLIF.

This clone has just a few counts. The J gene is TRBJ2-7, the V gene TRBV19; 8 bases line up with TRBD1. The CDR3 runs to 14 residues. CDR1 and CDR2 (germline): LNHDA, SQIVND (reference sequence). V was clipped by 6 bases and J by 1 base; unmatched bases: 5. The chain's CDR3 is CASRMNRGSYEQYF. CDR3 bases: TGTGCCAGTAGGATGAACAGGGGGTCCTACGAGCAGTACTTC.

The V call is TRBV2, the J call TRBJ1-5; 9 positions match TRBD1. CDR1 SNHLY and CDR2 FYNNEI come from the germline V gene. This CDR3 contains 13 residues. V shed 6 bases, J shed 10 bases, and the junction held 7 bases outside the gene matches. The chain's CDR3 is CASSVRTGAPQHF. In DNA, the CDR3 is TGTGCCAGCAGCGTAAGGACAGGGGCCCCCCAGCATTTT.

This rearrangement joins TRBV7-2 to TRBJ1-2, with D hard to call. CDR1 and CDR2 (germline): SGHTA, FQGNSA. The V and J ends lost 5 bases and 5 bases respectively, with 9 bases between them. The CDR3 is 12 amino acids. CDR3: CASSLGIYGYTF. The CDR3 nucleotides are TGTGCCAGCAGCCTGGGCATATATGGCTACACCTTC.

The V call is TRBV7-8, the J call TRBJ1-1, with D perhaps matching TRBD1 (6 bases). The ends were cut back, 2 bases at V and 0 bases at J, with 19 bases in the middle. The CDR3 extends over 18 amino acids. The germline gives CDR1 SGHVS, CDR2 FQNEAQ. Here the CDR3 DNA reads TGTGCCAGCAGCTTAATAAATTCAGGGACAACATTGAACACTGAAGCTTTCTTT. The encoded protein is CASSLINSGTTLNTEAFF.

The rearrangement joins TRBV29-1 to TRBJ1-3; 7 nucleotides agree with TRBD1. V trimming: 0 bases; J trimming: 4 bases; junction bases outside the gene matches: 9. The CDR3 is 16 residues long. Germline loops: CDR1 SQVTM, CDR2 ANQGSEA. The CDR3 sequence: CSVEDPVTGRGNTIYF. CDR3 DNA sequence: TGCAGCGTTGAAGATCCCGTGACAGGGAGGGGAAACACCATATATTTT.

The rearrangement joins TRBV19 to TRBJ2-3, with 7 bases that match TRBD1. CDR1 is LNHDA and CDR2 is SQIVND in the germline V gene (reference sequence). This CDR3 has 15 amino acids. V was clipped by 9 bases and J by 1 base; unmatched bases: 10. DNA of the CDR3: TGTGCCAGCAAAGCTCACGGACAGGGCACAGATACGCAGTATTTT. It specifies CASKAHGQGTDTQYF.

The J gene is TRBJ1-2, the V gene TRBV11-2; TRBD1 matches 7 bases. From germline, CDR1 is SGHAT and CDR2 FQNNGV. V was pared by 6 bases and J by 8 bases, with 3 bases of the junction left unmatched. The CDR3 is 11 residues long. CDR3 nucleotides: TGTGCCAGCAGTACAGGGGAAGGCTACACCTTC. Protein sequence: CASSTGEGYTF. Together with reference TRBV11-2 and TRBJ1-2, the CDR3 gives the full variable domain: EAGVAQSPRYKIIEKRQSVAFWCNPISGHATLYWYQQILGQGPKLLIQFQNNGVVDDSQLPKDRFSAERLKGVDSTLKIQPAKLEDSAVYLCASSTGEGYTFGSGTRLTVV.

This chain links TRBV7-9 with TRBJ1-1; D is possibly TRBD1 (6 bases). CDR1 is SEHNR and CDR2 is FQNEAQ in the germline V gene (reference sequence). With 1 base removed from V and 6 bases from J, the gap between germline ends came to 12 bases. This CDR3 has 14 residues. CDR3 protein: CASSLGQGSAEAFF. The DNA for the CDR3 is TGTGCCAGCAGCTTAGGGCAGGGGAGCGCTGAAGCTTTCTTT. Combining the CDR3 with reference TRBV7-9 and TRBJ1-1 gives the whole variable domain DTGVSQNPRHKITKRGQNVTFRCDPISEHNRLYWYRQTLGQGPEFLTYFQNEAQLEKSRLLSDRFSAERPKGSFSTLEIQRTEQGDSAMYLCASSLGQGSAEAFFGQGTRLTVV.

The rearrangement uses TRBV15 and TRBJ1-4, with D tentatively TRBD1 (5 bases). V gave up 5 bases and J gave up 4 bases, with 14 bases separating them. The CDR3 sequence is 15 residues long. Germline values: CDR1 LNHNV, CDR2 YYDKDF (reference sequence). Written as DNA, the CDR3 is TGTGCCACCAGCTCCGGCAGGGCGCTTAATGAAAAACTGTTTTTT. Translation gives CATSSGRALNEKLFF.

This chain joins TRBV18 and TRBJ1-5; D is undetermined. Trimming stripped 1 base from V and 3 bases from J, with 13 bases between. Germline lookup yields CDR1 KGHSH and CDR2 LQKENI. The CDR3 is 16 amino acids. The CDR3 region is CASSPRRRLFNQPQHF. For the CDR3, the DNA is TGTGCCAGCTCACCACGTCGCAGGTTATTCAATCAGCCCCAGCATTTT.

The chain has TRBV5-6 and TRBJ2-5; D remains unclear. Trimming stripped 0 bases from V and 11 bases from J, with 14 bases between. The CDR3 has 13 amino acids. CDR1 is SGHDT and CDR2 is YYEEEE in the germline V gene. The CDR3 here is CASSLGPVSEQYF. Here the CDR3 DNA reads TGTGCCAGCAGCTTGGGGCCCGTATCGGAGCAGTACTTC.

This clone has only a few counts. This rearrangement joins TRBV5-4 to TRBJ1-4; 9 nucleotides agree with TRBD1. The germline V gene has CDR1 SGHNT and CDR2 YYREEE (reference sequence). CDR3 length: 16 amino acids. Trimming removed 4 bases from V and 5 bases from J; junction bases left unmatched: 9. The CDR3 protein is CASSTRTGDGNEKLFF. The CDR3 region has the DNA TGTGCCAGCAGCACCCGGACAGGGGACGGGAATGAAAAACTGTTTTTT.

The J gene is TRBJ2-1, the V gene TRBV13; D may be TRBD1 (5 bases). Trimming cost V 4 bases and J 3 bases, with 7 bases left between them. The CDR3 runs 13 residues. Germline V lookup: CDR1 PRHDT, CDR2 FYEKMQ (reference sequence). The CDR3 spells CASSSDSYNEQFF. The CDR3 bases are TGTGCCAGCAGCTCTGACAGCTACAATGAGCAGTTCTTC.

The V gene is TRBV11-2, the J gene TRBJ2-3; 9 nucleotides align to TRBD2. Trimming removed 1 base from V and 5 bases from J; junction bases left unmatched: 7. CDR1 and CDR2 from the germline V gene are SGHAT and FQNNGV. The CDR3 extends over 16 amino acids. The CDR3 sequence: CASSLGSGGTGDTQYF. The CDR3 nucleotides read TGTGCCAGCAGCTTAGGGAGCGGGGGGACTGGAGATACGCAGTATTTT.